The source of this T cell receptor beta chain is a study of response to subunit inactivated influenza vaccine. Germline V gene sequence: CDR1 PRHDT, CDR2 FYEKMQ (reference sequence). The CDR3 spans 12 residues. Between the trimmed V and J ends, which lost 0 bases and 8 bases, there was a span of 5 bases. TCRdb ran MiXCR on the RT-PCR reads and lists one entry per CDR3 protein. Counted here are about 180,000 distinct CDR3 sequences, around 11% occurring once; the ten biggest clones make up roughly 33%. This clonotype was seen ten or more times. The V call is TRBV13, the J call TRBJ2-1, with no clear D. The source was CD8+ T cells sorted from PBMCs, collected 23 months after vaccination. The TCR comes from a man in his fifties or sixties who received an inactivated influenza vaccine. The CDR3 nucleotides read TGTGCCAGCAGCTTAGGATCCGATGAGCAGTTCTTC. This sequence encodes CASSLGSDEQFF.